These 16 T cell receptor beta chains originate from one sample sequenced in a study of tissue T cells after allogeneic stem cell transplantation. TCRdb's copy holds only in-frame clones and misses some; the assay was immunoSEQ multiplex PCR. The sample lists roughly 3,200 clones; approximately 60% were seen once. As to time point: mouse harvest day 7 after allogeneic transplant. Each mouse received 10^7 T-cell-depleted marrow cells plus 10^6 splenic CD5+ T cells by tail vein. What was sequenced was gut tissue. The origin of the receptors is a female BALB/c mouse given C57BL/6 T cells with graft-versus-host disease after an allogeneic hematopoietic cell transplant.

Worth noting for this clone: The gene names here belong to mouse. The read ends 1 residue early relative to the CDR3; the germline J gene fills the gap. This chain joins TRBV24 and TRBJ2-4; 11 positions agree with TRBD2. The junction had 4 bases not matched to a gene; V was cut back by 5 bases and J by 3 bases. The length of the CDR3 is 15 residues. Germline lookup yields CDR1 KGHTA and CDR2 FRNEEI. The DNA read from the CDR3 is TGTGCCAGCAGTTCGACTGGGGGGGGGCAAAACACCTTGTAC. It translates to CASSSTGGGQNTLY. The whole CDR3 is CASSSTGGGQNTLYF.

Details on this clone: Gene names denote mouse genes. The missing CDR3 end, 1 residue past where the read stops, is filled in from the germline J gene. The V and J genes are TRBV12-1 and TRBJ2-4; 13 bases map to TRBD2. V dropped 1 base and J dropped 0; count of bases not matched to a gene: 0. The CDR3 length is 16 residues. The germline CDR1 and CDR2 sequences are SGHSN and HYEKVE. This CDR3 is CASSLGLGGSQNTLYF. The DNA read from the CDR3 is TGTGCCAGCTCTCTGGGACTGGGGGGGAGTCAAAACACCTTGTAC.

This clone turned up a few times. Genes here carry mouse names. The read is 1 residue too short to cover the CDR3 end, so that end is filled in from the germline J gene. The chain is built from TRBV5 and TRBJ2-2; TRBD2 aligns across 13 bases. This CDR3 has 16 amino acids. CDR1 and CDR2 (germline): LGHNA, YNLKQL (reference sequence). The junction had 2 bases not matched to a gene; V was cut back by 3 bases and J by 4 bases. Here the CDR3 reads CASSHRDWGGTGQLYF. The DNA read from the CDR3 is TGTGCCAGCAGCCACCGGGACTGGGGGGGCACCGGGCAGCTCTAC.

Of note for this clone: The gene names given are mouse names. Read data end 1 residue before the CDR3 end; the end is taken from the germline J gene. The chain recombines TRBV26 with TRBJ1-1, with D perhaps TRBD1 (5 bases). Trimming cost V 0 bases and J 0 bases, with 8 bases left between them. The CDR3 contains 15 residues. The germline CDR1 and CDR2 sequences are KGHPV and FQNQEV (reference sequence). The CDR3 DNA, read in part, is TGTGCCAGCAGTCTGTCGGTCAGGGCAAACACAGAAGTCTTC. Amino acid sequence: CASSLSVRANTEVF. The full CDR3 sequence reads CASSLSVRANTEVFF. The whole variable domain, remainder taken from reference TRBV26 and TRBJ1-1, is NSKVIQTPRYLVKGQGQKAKMRCIPEKGHPVVFWYQQNKNNEFKFLINFQNQEVLQQIDMTEKRFSAECPSNSPCSLEIQSSEAGDSALYLCASSLSVRANTEVFFGKGTRLTVV.

This clone has only one observation. Gene names are the mouse ones. CDR3 residues: CASSLGQYNSPLYF. CDR3 DNA, as far as it was read: TGTGCCAGCAGTTTAGGACAATATAATTCGCCCCTCTAC. J is TRBJ1-6 and V is TRBV14; possible D gene TRBD1, 5 bases. The CDR3 end falls 1 residue outside the read, so it is completed with the germline J gene. TRBJ1-6 is identified as an open reading frame with a role that is uncertain. There are 14 residues in the CDR3. V gave up 2 bases and J gave up 4 bases, with 7 bases separating them. Per the germline V gene, CDR1 is SGHDT and CDR2 is FRDEAV.

With respect to this clone: Each gene name is a mouse one. Sequencing ends 1 residue short of the CDR3 end; the germline J gene provides the rest. The chain couples TRBV3 to TRBJ1-6; 7 bases match TRBD1. TRBJ1-6 is an ORF, with its function uncertain. Trimming removed 3 bases from V and 7 bases from J; junction bases left unmatched: 0. CDR1 is SNHLY, CDR2 FYNGKV, per germline (reference sequence). The CDR3 is made up of 13 amino acids. The CDR3 bases that were read are TGTGCCAGCAGCTTGGGACAGAATTCGCCCCTCTAC. Encoded protein: CASSLGQNSPLY. The full CDR3 is CASSLGQNSPLYF.

Regarding this clone: Gene names follow the mouse nomenclature. The read finishes 1 residue shy of the CDR3 end, and the germline J gene is used to complete it. V gene TRBV16 combines with J gene TRBJ1-1; 7 nucleotides match TRBD1. V lost 5 bases and J lost 8; bases outside the gene matches: 5. Germline V gene sequence: CDR1 SGHSA, CDR2 FRNQAP. The CDR3 contains 12 residues. The part of the CDR3 DNA that was read is TGTGCAAGCAGCCTCACAGGGGCGGAAGTCTTC. Amino acids: CASSLTGAEVF. The whole CDR3 is CASSLTGAEVFF.

This clone rates as large. Mouse gene names and germline throughout. The CDR3 end lies 1 residue beyond the end of the read and is filled in from the germline J gene. This chain links TRBV26 with TRBJ2-7; 10 bases are a match to TRBD2. The CDR3 has 15 amino acids. J was trimmed by 0 bases and V by 6 bases; bases with no gene match: 5. Germline loops: CDR1 KGHPV, CDR2 FQNQEV (reference sequence). The covered CDR3 bases are TGTGCCAGCAGCCTGGACTGGGGGAGCTCCTATGAACAGTAC. Amino acids: CASSLDWGSSYEQY. The whole CDR3 region reads CASSLDWGSSYEQYF.

There are a few counts of this clone. Mouse gene names apply. Read data end 1 residue before the CDR3 end; the end is taken from the germline J gene. This chain links TRBV26 with TRBJ2-7; 10 positions match TRBD2. V lost 2 bases and J lost 0; bases outside the gene matches: 1. The CDR3 sequence is 15 residues long. The germline gives CDR1 KGHPV, CDR2 FQNQEV (reference sequence). CDR3 protein: CASSLGLGASYEQYF. The sequenced CDR3 bases are TGTGCCAGCAGTCTGGGACTGGGGGCCTCCTATGAACAGTAC.

In this sample, this clone turned up a few times. Each gene name is a mouse one. The CDR3 bases that were read are TGTGCCAGCAGTCCCCGGCCCGCCGAAAGATTATTT. Protein product: CASSPRPAERLF. From start to end, the CDR3 is CASSPRPAERLFF. The rearrangement uses TRBV26 and TRBJ1-4; no reliable D call. Sequencing ends 1 residue short of the CDR3 end; the germline J gene provides the rest. Trimming cost V 4 bases and J 7 bases, with 10 bases left between them. CDR3 length: 13 amino acids. Germline V gene lookup returns CDR1 KGHPV and CDR2 FQNQEV (reference sequence).

Details on this clone: Gene names are mouse gene names. The CDR3 extends 1 residue past the end of the read, so its final part is completed from the germline J gene. This chain connects TRBV13-1 to TRBJ2-5; a weak D match, TRBD1 (6 bases). This CDR3 has 15 residues. The ends were cut back, 3 bases at V and 2 bases at J, with 13 bases in the middle. Per the germline V gene, CDR1 is NSHNY and CDR2 is SYGAGN. This CDR3 reads CASSVQGRGQDTQYF. The CDR3 DNA, read in part, is TGTGCCAGCAGTGTCCAGGGGAGGGGCCAAGACACCCAGTAC.

Worth noting for this clone: The genes and germline here are from mouse. Read sequence stops 1 residue before the CDR3 end, and the germline J gene provides the missing end. The gene calls are TRBV13-3 and TRBJ2-7; 11 nucleotides agree with TRBD2. CDR1 and CDR2 (germline): NNHDY, SYVADS. This CDR3 is built from 16 residues. J lost 0 bases, V lost 5 bases, and 7 bases had no gene match. The CDR3 sequence is CASSAGTGGLSYEQYF. CDR3 bases read: TGTGCCAGCAGCGCAGGGACTGGGGGACTCTCCTATGAACAGTAC.

A remark on this clone: Gene names refer to mouse genes. The CDR3 is cut off 1 residue early in the read; its end comes from the germline J gene. The V call is TRBV14, the J call TRBJ2-2; D might be TRBD2 (5 bases). CDR3 length equals 14 residues. Trimming left V 2 bases short and J 2 bases short, with 7 bases between. The germline CDR1 and CDR2 sequences are SGHDT and FRDEAV. CDR3 bases read: TGTGCCAGCAGTTTTTGGGGTAACACCGGGCAGCTCTAC. It codes for CASSFWGNTGQLY. In full, the CDR3 reads CASSFWGNTGQLYF.

A note on this clone: Genes and germline come from the mouse. Sequencing ends 1 residue short of the CDR3 end; the germline J gene provides the rest. This chain joins TRBV26 and TRBJ2-2; no clear D. Looked up from germline, CDR1 is KGHPV and CDR2 is FQNQEV (reference sequence). V shed 7 bases and J shed 1 base, with 10 bases lying between them. The CDR3 consists of 14 residues. The CDR3 DNA, read in part, is TGTGCCAGCACCCCTGGCATAAACACCGGGCAGCTCTAC. Its translation: CASTPGINTGQLY. The complete CDR3 reads CASTPGINTGQLYF.

This clone was found a few times. Gene names denote mouse genes. Read coverage stops 1 residue before the CDR3 terminus; the germline J gene supplies the remainder. The rearrangement joins TRBV13-3 to TRBJ1-4; D gene unclear. Trimming cost V 2 bases and J 1 base, with 6 bases left between them. The CDR3 spans 14 residues. The germline CDR1 and CDR2 sequences are NNHDY and SYVADS. The CDR3 DNA, read in part, is TGTGCCAGCAGTGAGGCAGATTCCAACGAAAGATTATTT. This translates into CASSEADSNERLF. From start to end, the CDR3 is CASSEADSNERLFF.

In this sample, this clone turned up a few times. Gene labels here are mouse ones. Partial CDR3 DNA: TGTGCCAGCAGTCAGGAGGGGACCTATGAACAGTAC. Protein product: CASSQEGTYEQY. The CDR3 as a whole reads CASSQEGTYEQYF. The chain couples TRBV26 to TRBJ2-7; D possibly corresponds to TRBD1 (5 bases). With the read ending 1 residue before the CDR3 end, the germline J gene is used to fill in that end. Trimming left V 4 bases short and J 2 bases short, with 9 bases between. The CDR3 covers 13 residues. The V gene's germline CDR1 is KGHPV and CDR2 FQNQEV (reference sequence). The full variable domain, with the rest looked up from reference TRBV26 and TRBJ2-7, is NSKVIQTPRYLVKGQGQKAKMRCIPEKGHPVVFWYQQNKNNEFKFLINFQNQEVLQQIDMTEKRFSAECPSNSPCSLEIQSSEAGDSALYLCASSQEGTYEQYFGPGTRLTVL.